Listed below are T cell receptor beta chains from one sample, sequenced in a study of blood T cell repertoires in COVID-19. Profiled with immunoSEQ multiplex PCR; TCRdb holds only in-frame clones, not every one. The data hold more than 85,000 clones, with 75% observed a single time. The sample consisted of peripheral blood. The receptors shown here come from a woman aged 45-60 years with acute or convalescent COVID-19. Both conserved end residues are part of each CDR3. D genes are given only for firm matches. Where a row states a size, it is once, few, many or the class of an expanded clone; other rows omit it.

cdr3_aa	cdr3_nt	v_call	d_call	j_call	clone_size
CASSRDRDRGWPDTQYF	TGTGCCAGCAGCCGAGACCGGGACAGGGGATGGCCAGATACGCAGTATTTT	TRBV7-8	TRBD1	TRBJ2-3	-
CASSGGGVSISNQPQHF	TGTGCCAGCAGCGGGGGAGGGGTTTCCATCAGCAATCAGCCCCAGCATTTT	TRBV9	-	TRBJ1-5	-
CASKLMRGTNTGELFF	TGTGCCAGCAAGCTCATGAGGGGGACGAACACCGGGGAGCTGTTTTTT	TRBV2	-	TRBJ2-2	few
CASSVQMNTEAFF	TGTGCCAGCTCTGTACAGATGAACACTGAAGCTTTCTTT	TRBV18	-	TRBJ1-1	few
CASSQDSSGRGTDTQYF	TGTGCCAGCAGCCAAGATTCCTCAGGGCGCGGCACAGATACGCAGTATTTT	TRBV3-1/TRBV3-2	-	TRBJ2-3	once
CASSYSSLLQPQHF	TGTGCCAGCAGTTACTCGAGTCTACTTCAGCCCCAGCATTTT	TRBV6-6	-	TRBJ1-5	-
CAWSVQGSVIPPPMNTEAFF	TGTGCCTGGAGTGTACAGGGGTCGGTCATCCCCCCCCCAATGAACACTGAAGCTTTCTTT	TRBV30	TRBD1	TRBJ1-1	once
CASSVGARTENTIYF	TGTGCCAGCAGCGTAGGGGCACGAACAGAGAACACCATATATTTT	TRBV9	-	TRBJ1-3	-
CASKQGSYGYTF	TGTGCCAGCAAGCAGGGGAGCTATGGCTACACCTTC	TRBV28	-	TRBJ1-2	-
CASSQPGQGLREQYF	TGTGCCAGCAGCCAACCGGGACAGGGGCTCCGGGAGCAGTACTTC	TRBV5-5	TRBD1	TRBJ2-7	-
CASSYLGGAPTEAFF	TGTGCCAGCAGTTACCTGGGGGGGGCGCCCACTGAAGCTTTCTTT	TRBV6-2/TRBV6-3	-	TRBJ1-1	-
CASSQPFSSQETQYF	TGTGCCAGCAGCCAACCCTTTAGCAGCCAAGAGACCCAGTACTTC	TRBV3-1/TRBV3-2	-	TRBJ2-5	-
CASSLGTAITDTQYF	TGTGCCAGCAGCCTGGGGACAGCCATCACAGATACGCAGTATTTT	TRBV13	TRBD1	TRBJ2-3	-
CATSDPSTVQETQYF	TGTGCCACCAGTGATCCGTCGACAGTTCAAGAGACCCAGTACTTC	TRBV24-1	-	TRBJ2-5	-
CASSQGQGYGYTF	TGTGCCAGCAGCCAAGGACAGGGCTATGGCTACACCTTC	TRBV13	TRBD1	TRBJ1-2	-
CASSEARAGGKHF	TGTGCCAGCAGTGAAGCGCGGGCAGGGGGGAAGCATTTT	TRBV6-1	TRBD1	TRBJ1-5	-
CAWKGGGYNEQFF	TGTGCCTGGAAGGGCGGGGGCTACAATGAGCAGTTCTTC	TRBV30	TRBD2	TRBJ2-1	once
CASSSFSGANVLTF	TGTGCCAGTAGTTCATTCTCTGGGGCCAACGTCCTGACTTTC	TRBV19	-	TRBJ2-6	-
CASSIGQGSEAFF	TGTGCCAGTAGTATAGGGCAGGGGTCTGAAGCTTTCTTT	TRBV19	-	TRBJ1-1	few
CASSLGTGIATNEKLFF	TGCGCCAGCAGCTTGGGGACAGGAATTGCAACTAATGAAAAACTGTTTTTT	TRBV5-1	TRBD1	TRBJ1-4	-
CASSQTSSQPQHF	TGCGCCAGCAGCCAAACTTCTAGTCAGCCCCAGCATTTT	TRBV4-1	-	TRBJ1-5	-
CASSLGAGSPLHF	TGTGCCAGCAGCTTGGGGGCCGGTTCACCCCTCCACTTT	TRBV7-3	-	TRBJ1-6	-
CASSLQGGYGYTF	TGTGCCAGCAGTTTACAGGGTGGCTATGGCTACACCTTC	TRBV6-5	-	TRBJ1-2	few
CAGAKGNQPQHF	TGTGCCGGGGCAAAGGGCAATCAGCCCCAGCATTTT	TRBV28	-	TRBJ1-5	-
CASSLRDSQETQYF	TGTGCCAGCAGCTTAAGAGACAGCCAAGAGACCCAGTACTTC	TRBV7-9	-	TRBJ2-5	-
CASSIRDRGIENQPQHF	TGTGCCAGTAGTATAAGAGACAGGGGGATCGAAAATCAGCCCCAGCATTTT	TRBV19	TRBD1	TRBJ1-5	-
CASSQSSGYGYTF	TGCGCCAGCAGCCAATCGTCGGGATATGGCTACACCTTC	TRBV4-3	-	TRBJ1-2	-
CASSIAFTGDNSPLHF	TGTGCCAGTAGTATAGCGTTTACCGGGGATAATTCACCCCTCCACTTT	TRBV19	-	TRBJ1-6	-
CASSPRTGLGGYTF	TGTGCCAGCAGTCCGCGGACAGGGTTGGGTGGCTACACCTTC	TRBV27	TRBD1	TRBJ1-2	-
CASSDGQGSRENPYF	TGTGCCAGCAGCGACGGACAGGGGAGTCGAGAGAATCCGTACTTC	TRBV5-4	TRBD1	TRBJ2-4	-
CASSLQGLVRKGYTF	TGTGCCAGCAGCCTCCAGGGACTGGTTCGTAAAGGCTACACCTTC	TRBV28	-	TRBJ1-2	-
CASSLGQFNQPQHF	TGTGCCAGCAGCCTGGGACAGTTCAATCAGCCCCAGCATTTT	TRBV2	TRBD1	TRBJ1-5	-
CAWSNARTALSSF	TGTGCCTGGAGTAATGCCCGGACAGCCCTTTCATCCTTT	TRBV30	-	TRBJ1-4	-
CASSQPGQADSPLHF	TGTGCCAGCAGCCAGCCGGGACAGGCGGATTCACCCCTCCACTTT	TRBV4-2	TRBD1	TRBJ1-6	-
CASSLGVASDTQYF	TGTGCCAGCAGCCTCGGGGTTGCGTCTGATACGCAGTATTTT	TRBV7-2	-	TRBJ2-3	-
CAISDVGAGGYTF	TGTGCCATCAGTGACGTGGGGGCGGGTGGCTACACCTTC	TRBV10-3	-	TRBJ1-2	-
CASGQHSSYEQYF	TGTGCCAGTGGACAGCATAGCTCCTACGAGCAGTACTTC	TRBV27	-	TRBJ2-7	-
CAISDRGGSNTEAFF	TGTGCCATCAGTGATCGCGGGGGTAGTAACACTGAAGCTTTCTTT	TRBV10-3	-	TRBJ1-1	-
CASSYRGNTEAFF	TGTGCCAGCAGCTACAGGGGTAACACTGAAGCTTTCTTT	TRBV12-3/TRBV12-4	TRBD1	TRBJ1-1	-
CASSTGTGGYNSPLHF	TGCGCCAGCAGTACCGGGACAGGGGGGTATAATTCACCCCTCCACTTT	TRBV5-1	TRBD1	TRBJ1-6	few
CAISEGQGRNIQYF	TGTGCCATCAGTGAAGGGCAGGGGAGAAACATTCAGTACTTC	TRBV10-3	-	TRBJ2-4	-